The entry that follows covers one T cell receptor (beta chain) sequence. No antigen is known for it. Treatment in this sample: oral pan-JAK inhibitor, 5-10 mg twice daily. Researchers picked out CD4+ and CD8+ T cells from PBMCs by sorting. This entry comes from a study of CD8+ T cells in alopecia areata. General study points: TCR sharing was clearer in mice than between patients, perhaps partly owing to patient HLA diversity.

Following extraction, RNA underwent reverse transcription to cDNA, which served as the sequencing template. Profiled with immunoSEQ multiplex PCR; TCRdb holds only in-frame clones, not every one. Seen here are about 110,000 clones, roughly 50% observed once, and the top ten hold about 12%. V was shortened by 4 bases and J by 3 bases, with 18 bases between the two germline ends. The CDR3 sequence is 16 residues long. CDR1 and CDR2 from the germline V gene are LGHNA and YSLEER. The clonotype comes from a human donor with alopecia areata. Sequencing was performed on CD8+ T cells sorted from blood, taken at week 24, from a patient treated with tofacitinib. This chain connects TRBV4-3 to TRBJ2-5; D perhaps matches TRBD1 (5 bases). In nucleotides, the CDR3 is TGCGCCAGCAGCCCAGTTACGGTTTCAGGGAAAGAGACCCAGTACTTC. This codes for CASSPVTVSGKETQYF.